The 17 T cell receptor beta chains below were found in one sample sequenced in a study of blood T cells in healthy people across ages (dated by TCRdb to 2013 to 2016). Libraries were built with 5' RACE. Data came from an Illumina HiSeq 2500. A second roughly 6 to 11 cycle PCR used a sample-barcoded 5' primer and a J-beta primer mix. TCRdb trimmed the raw reads at Q25, called clones with MiXCR and kept productive beta chains. Duplicate CDR3 protein sequences are folded into a single record with the most common DNA and genes. This sample holds under 850,000 distinct CDR3 sequences; about 37% were observed only once. The ten most abundant clones make up over 10% of the sample. Sample: blood. The receptors were sampled from a man aged 18 to 29 in good health.

The V and J genes are TRBV6-5 and TRBJ1-2; D might be TRBD1 (5 bases). Germline-derived CDR1 and CDR2 are MNHEY and SVGAGI. V was shortened by 4 bases and J by 10 bases, with 16 bases between the two germline ends. The CDR3 has 13 residues. CDR3 amino acids: CASSSGPGLDYTF. The CDR3 DNA reads as TGTGCCAGCAGTTCCGGACCAGGGTTGGACTACACCTTC.

This clonotype was counted many times. The chain couples TRBV20-1 to TRBJ1-5; TRBD1 is a possible D gene (5 bases). This CDR3 comprises 13 residues. The germline V gene has CDR1 DFQATT and CDR2 SNEGSKA (reference sequence). V was pared by 3 bases and J by 3 bases, with 9 bases between. The CDR3 spells CSASRGTNQPQHF. The CDR3 nucleotides read TGCAGTGCTAGTAGGGGAACCAATCAGCCCCAGCATTTT.

This chain joins TRBV7-2 and TRBJ1-6; D not resolved. Germline V gives CDR1 SGHTA, CDR2 FQGNSA. Trimming removed 3 bases at V and 2 bases at J, with 8 bases between. The CDR3 loop spans 15 amino acids. The CDR3 is CASSFDAPYNSPLHF. The CDR3 DNA reads as TGTGCCAGCAGCTTCGACGCACCCTATAATTCACCCCTCCACTTT.

The chain links TRBV25-1 to TRBJ2-1; 7 nucleotides align to TRBD1. The V gene end was trimmed by 8 bases and the J gene end by 7 bases; junction bases not matched to a gene: 14. The CDR3 covers 15 residues. The germline gives CDR1 MGHDK, CDR2 SYGVNS. DNA for the CDR3: TGTGCCAGCCCCACCGAGACAGGGAAGTCAAATGAGCAGTTCTTC. The encoded protein is CASPTETGKSNEQFF. The variable domain in full, completed from reference TRBV25-1 and TRBJ2-1, reads EADIYQTPRYLVIGTGKKITLECSQTMGHDKMYWYQQDPGMELHLIHYSYGVNSTEKGDLSSESTVSRIRTEHFPLTLESARPSHTSQYLCASPTETGKSNEQFFGPGTRLTVL.

Only a few counts were recorded for this clonotype. The V gene is TRBV10-3, the J gene TRBJ1-2, with 8 bases lining up with TRBD1. There are 15 residues in the CDR3. V lost 6 bases, J lost 8 bases, and 14 bases stayed unmatched. From germline, CDR1 is ENHRY and CDR2 SYGVKD. The CDR3 DNA reads as TGTGCCATCAGCGTACAGGGGGTTCCTTACGACGGCTACACCTTC. It translates to CAISVQGVPYDGYTF.

The CDR3, as DNA: TGCGCCAGCAGCCAAGATCGGGCTAGCGGGGGCTCCATCTACGAGCAGTACTTC. Its translation is CASSQDRASGGSIYEQYF. The chain employs TRBV4-3 and TRBJ2-7, with 10 bases identical to TRBD2. With 0 bases clipped from V and 3 bases from J, the junction kept 11 bases outside the gene matches. The CDR3 extends over 18 amino acids. In germline, CDR1 is LGHNA, CDR2 YSLEER.

This chain joins TRBV21-1 and TRBJ2-3; the listed D gene, TRBD1, was not tested against the DNA. TRBV21-1 is given as a pseudogene. The CDR3 extends over 16 amino acids. The CDR3 is CASSNGEQGGTDTQYF. The CDR3 DNA follows: TGTGCCAGCAGCAATGGAGAGCAGGGGGGCACAGATACGCAGTATTTT.

This clonotype was picked up a small number of times. The chain couples TRBV10-3 to TRBJ2-7; D is perhaps TRBD1 (6 bases). The CDR3 is 15 residues long. Germline CDR1 and CDR2: ENHRY and SYGVKD. V lost 0 bases and J 7 bases, leaving 16 bases between the germline ends. CDR3 sequence reads: CAISESLVGDNEQYF. As DNA, the CDR3 is TGTGCCATCAGTGAGTCGCTGGTCGGGGACAATGAGCAGTACTTC.

This clonotype was counted between two and nine times. The chain combines TRBV20-1 with TRBJ1-6, with a possible D match to TRBD1 (5 bases). Between the trimmed V and J ends, which lost 4 bases and 1 base, there was a span of 20 bases. CDR3 length: 18 amino acids. The germline gives CDR1 DFQATT, CDR2 SNEGSKA (reference sequence). The CDR3 bases are TGCAGTGCTACTAAGGACATTGACTTCGGTTCCTATAATTCACCCCTCCACTTT. It encodes CSATKDIDFGSYNSPLHF.

There are many counts of this clonotype. The genes are TRBV20-1 and TRBJ2-7; D not resolved. The CDR3 spans 11 residues. The V end lost 3 bases, the J end lost 4 bases, and 7 bases lay between the germline ends. Germline-derived CDR1 and CDR2 are DFQATT and SNEGSKA (reference sequence). The DNA of the CDR3 is TGCAGTGCTAGTTCGACATACGAGCAGTACTTC. Its protein is CSASSTYEQYF.

This chain joins TRBV15 and TRBJ2-6; no firm D call. Germline loops: CDR1 LNHNV, CDR2 YYDKDF (reference sequence). V was cut by 5 bases and J by 4 bases, with 15 bases left in between. This CDR3 has 16 amino acids. CDR3 coding DNA: TGTGCCACCAGCCCCGGGTCCATCACCGGGGCCAACGTCCTGACTTTC. Translated: CATSPGSITGANVLTF.

This sequence joins TRBV28 and TRBJ2-7, with 7 bases aligning to TRBD1. The CDR3 consists of 14 residues. CDR1 is MDHEN, CDR2 SYDVKM, per germline. V gave up 7 bases and J gave up 7 bases; unmatched junction bases: 13. The CDR3 coding sequence is TGTGCCAGCACCACCTCGCCGGGACAGAGGGAGCAGTACTTC. Translating gives CASTTSPGQREQYF.

This clonotype was counted many times. The chain uses TRBV6-6 and TRBJ1-5, with D perhaps matching TRBD1 (6 bases). With 5 bases removed from V and 0 bases from J, the gap between germline ends came to 14 bases. Germline V gives CDR1 MNHNY, CDR2 SVGAGI (reference sequence). This CDR3 has 16 amino acids. The CDR3 DNA is TGTGCCAGCAGTCTCGGACAGACCTATAGCAATCAGCCCCAGCATTTT. The encoded protein is CASSLGQTYSNQPQHF.

The chain couples TRBV11-1 to TRBJ2-2, with TRBD1 matching 9 bases. The CDR3 has 17 amino acids. Trimming removed 3 bases from V and 5 bases from J; junction bases left unmatched: 10. Germline V gives CDR1 SGHAT, CDR2 FQDESV (reference sequence). CDR3: CASSFPAAGTGTGELFF. As DNA, the CDR3 is TGTGCCAGCAGCTTCCCCGCCGCCGGGACAGGGACCGGGGAGCTGTTTTTT.

The chain employs TRBV5-5 and TRBJ2-1; no reliable D call. V shed 3 bases and J shed 5 bases, with 6 bases lying between them. The CDR3 extends over 12 amino acids. The germline CDR1 and CDR2 sequences are SGHKS and YYEKEE (reference sequence). CDR3 sequence: CASSSNHNEQFF. DNA for the CDR3: TGTGCCAGCAGCTCTAACCACAATGAGCAGTTCTTC.

The V call is TRBV13, the J call TRBJ2-3, with D unclear. The CDR3 length is 12 residues. Germline CDR1 reads PRHDT; CDR2 reads FYEKMQ (reference sequence). Trimming stripped 0 bases from V and 6 bases from J, with 4 bases between. The CDR3: CASSLGYDTQYF. For the CDR3, the DNA is TGTGCCAGCAGCTTAGGTTATGATACGCAGTATTTT.

A few counts support this clonotype. The chain combines TRBV30 with TRBJ1-4, with 7 nucleotides matching TRBD1. J lost 4 bases, V lost 4 bases, and 6 bases had no gene match. Germline assignment: CDR1 GTSNPN and CDR2 SVGIG (reference sequence). The CDR3 spans 14 residues. CDR3 DNA: TGTGCCTGGACAGGGGGGCTATATAATGAAAAACTGTTTTTT. Protein: CAWTGGLYNEKLFF.